This T cell receptor (beta chain) was captured in a study of cytomegalovirus exposure and HLA in healthy donors. PCR involved 60 Vbeta and 13 Jbeta primers. Measured with immunoSEQ multiplex PCR; TCRdb has only the in-frame clones, and not every one. The sample holds fewer than 150,000 clones, roughly 75% seen once. This clone showed up just a few times. This sequence was found in a man aged 30-40 years in good health. Material for sequencing was PBMCs.

The chain's CDR3 is CASSRTPGAGYEQYF. CDR3 nucleotides: TGTGCCAGCAGCCGCACCCCAGGGGCAGGTTACGAGCAGTACTTC. The chain has TRBV7-2 and TRBJ2-7, with D possibly TRBD1 on 6 matching bases. Germline V lookup: CDR1 SGHTA, CDR2 FQGNSA. V lost 5 bases and J lost 4, with 18 bases in between. The CDR3 runs to 15 residues.